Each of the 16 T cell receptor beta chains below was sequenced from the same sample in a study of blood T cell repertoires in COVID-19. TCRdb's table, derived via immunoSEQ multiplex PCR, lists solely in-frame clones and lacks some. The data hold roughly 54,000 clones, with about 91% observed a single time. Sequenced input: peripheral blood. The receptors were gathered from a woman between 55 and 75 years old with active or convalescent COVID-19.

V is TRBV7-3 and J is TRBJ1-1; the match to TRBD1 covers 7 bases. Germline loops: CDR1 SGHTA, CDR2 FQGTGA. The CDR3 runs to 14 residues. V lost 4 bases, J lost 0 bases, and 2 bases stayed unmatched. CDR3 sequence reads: CASSWTGMNTEAFF. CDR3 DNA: TGTGCCAGCAGCTGGACAGGCATGAACACTGAAGCTTTCTTT.

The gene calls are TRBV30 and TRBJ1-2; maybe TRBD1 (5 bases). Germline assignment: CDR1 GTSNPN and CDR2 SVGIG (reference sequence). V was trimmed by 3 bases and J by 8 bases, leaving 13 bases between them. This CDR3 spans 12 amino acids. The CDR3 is CAWSPWQGGYTF. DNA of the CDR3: TGTGCCTGGAGCCCCTGGCAGGGAGGCTACACCTTC.

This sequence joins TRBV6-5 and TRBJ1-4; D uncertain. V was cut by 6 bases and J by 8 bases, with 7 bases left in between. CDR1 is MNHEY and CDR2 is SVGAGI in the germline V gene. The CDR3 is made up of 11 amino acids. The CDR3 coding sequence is TGTGCCAGCAGCCGTGGCGAAAAACTGTTTTTT. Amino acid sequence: CASSRGEKLFF.

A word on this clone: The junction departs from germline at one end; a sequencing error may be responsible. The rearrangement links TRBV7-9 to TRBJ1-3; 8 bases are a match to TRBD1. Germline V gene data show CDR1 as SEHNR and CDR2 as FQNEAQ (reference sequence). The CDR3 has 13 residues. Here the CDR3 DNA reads TGTGCCAGCAGCTTCTCACAGGGGGGAACGATTATTTTT. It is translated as CASSFSQGGTIIF.

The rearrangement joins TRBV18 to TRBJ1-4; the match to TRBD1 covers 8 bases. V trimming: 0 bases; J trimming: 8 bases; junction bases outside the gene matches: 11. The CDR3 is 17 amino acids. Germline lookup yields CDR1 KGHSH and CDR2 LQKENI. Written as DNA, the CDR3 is TGTGCCAGCTCACCACCAGAATCGGACAGGGCCGGGGAAAAACTGTTTTTT. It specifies CASSPPESDRAGEKLFF.

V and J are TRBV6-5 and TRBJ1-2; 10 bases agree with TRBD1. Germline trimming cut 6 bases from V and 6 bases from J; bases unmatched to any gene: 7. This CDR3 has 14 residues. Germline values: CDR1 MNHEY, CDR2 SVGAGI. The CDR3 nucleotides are TGTGCCAGCAGCCTCCCCGGGACAGGGGATGGCTACACCTTC. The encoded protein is CASSLPGTGDGYTF.

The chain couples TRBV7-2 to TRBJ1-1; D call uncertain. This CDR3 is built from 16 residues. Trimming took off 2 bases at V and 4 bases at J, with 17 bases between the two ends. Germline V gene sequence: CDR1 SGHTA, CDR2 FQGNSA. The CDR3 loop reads CASSLSFVTSVTEAFF. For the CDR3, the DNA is TGTGCCAGCAGCTTATCCTTCGTCACCTCGGTCACTGAAGCTTTCTTT.

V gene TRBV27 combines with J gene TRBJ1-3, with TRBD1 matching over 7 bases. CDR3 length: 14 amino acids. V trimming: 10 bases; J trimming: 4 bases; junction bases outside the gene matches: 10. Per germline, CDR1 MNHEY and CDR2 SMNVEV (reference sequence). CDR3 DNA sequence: TGTGCCATCTCAACAGGGGCGTCCGGAAACACCATATATTTT. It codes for CAISTGASGNTIYF.

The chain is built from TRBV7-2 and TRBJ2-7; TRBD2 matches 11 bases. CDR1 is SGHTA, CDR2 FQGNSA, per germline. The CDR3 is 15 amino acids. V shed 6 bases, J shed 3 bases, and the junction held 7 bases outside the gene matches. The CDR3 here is CASSLAGGDVYEQYF. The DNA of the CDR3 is TGTGCCAGCAGTCTAGCGGGAGGTGACGTCTACGAGCAGTACTTC.

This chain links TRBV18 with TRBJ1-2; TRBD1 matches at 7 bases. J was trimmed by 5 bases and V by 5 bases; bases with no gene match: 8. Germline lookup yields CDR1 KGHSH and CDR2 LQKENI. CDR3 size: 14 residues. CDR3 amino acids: CASSERQGGYGYTF. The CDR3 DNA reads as TGTGCCAGCTCAGAAAGACAGGGCGGATATGGCTACACCTTC.

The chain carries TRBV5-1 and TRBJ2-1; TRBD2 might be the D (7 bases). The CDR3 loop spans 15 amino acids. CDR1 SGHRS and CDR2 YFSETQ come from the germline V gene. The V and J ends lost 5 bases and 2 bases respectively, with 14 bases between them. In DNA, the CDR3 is TGCGCCAGCAGAAGGTCGGGGGGCCCCTACAATGAGCAGTTCTTC. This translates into CASRRSGGPYNEQFF.

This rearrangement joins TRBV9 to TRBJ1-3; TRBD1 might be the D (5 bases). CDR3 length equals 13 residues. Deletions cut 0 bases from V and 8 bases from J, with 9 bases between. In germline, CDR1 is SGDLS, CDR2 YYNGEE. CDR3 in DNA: TGTGCCAGCAGCGTAGGTCCCAGGGACACCATATATTTT. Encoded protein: CASSVGPRDTIYF.

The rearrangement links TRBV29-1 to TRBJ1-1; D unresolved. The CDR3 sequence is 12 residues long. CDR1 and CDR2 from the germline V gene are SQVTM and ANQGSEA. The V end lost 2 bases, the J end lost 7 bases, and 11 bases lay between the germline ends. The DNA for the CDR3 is TGCAGCGTTGAAAGTGGAGGGTATGAAGCTTTCTTT. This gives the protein CSVESGGYEAFF.

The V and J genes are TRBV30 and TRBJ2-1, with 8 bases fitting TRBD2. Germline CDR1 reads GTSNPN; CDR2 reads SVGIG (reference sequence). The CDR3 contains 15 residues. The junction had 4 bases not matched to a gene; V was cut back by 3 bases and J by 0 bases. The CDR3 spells CAWSGGASSYNEQFF. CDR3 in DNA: TGTGCCTGGAGCGGGGGGGCGAGCTCCTACAATGAGCAGTTCTTC.

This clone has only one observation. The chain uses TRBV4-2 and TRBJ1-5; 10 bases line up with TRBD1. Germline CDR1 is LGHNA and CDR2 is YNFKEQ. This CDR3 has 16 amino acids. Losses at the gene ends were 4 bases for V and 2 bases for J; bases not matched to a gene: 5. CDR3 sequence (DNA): TGTGCCAGCAGCCTCGGGACAGGGGTGGGCAATCAGCCCCAGCATTTT. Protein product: CASSLGTGVGNQPQHF.

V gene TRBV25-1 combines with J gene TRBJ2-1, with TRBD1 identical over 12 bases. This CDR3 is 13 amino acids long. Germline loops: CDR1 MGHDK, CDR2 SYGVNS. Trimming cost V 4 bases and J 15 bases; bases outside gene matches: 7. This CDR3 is CASSVTGQGASFF. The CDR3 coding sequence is TGTGCCAGCAGTGTAACGGGACAGGGGGCTTCGTTCTTC.